The clone carrying this TCR beta chain was seen just once. As yet, its antigen is unknown. The CDR3 is made up of 14 amino acids. With 3 bases clipped from V and 0 bases from J, the junction kept 2 bases outside the gene matches. Germline V CDR1 and CDR2: SGHDN, FVKESK. This entry belongs to a study of T cell responses to AZD1222 COVID-19 vaccine. Broader study findings: Receipt of two AZD1222 doses was followed by a rise in Spike-specific TCR breadth and depth. It was only after the peak T cell response that any repertoires were sampled. Donors, mostly white British, included more females; clonal diversity was possibly underestimated. Spike as a whole was targeted by vaccine-associated CD4 TCRs, dominant at 160-218 and 743-854.

Using immunoSEQ multiplex PCR, the repertoire was profiled, and TCRdb retains in-frame clones only, with some absent. Here the sample spans some 96,000 clones, about nine tenths being singletons. The receptor was derived from an adult in good health. This specimen consisted of peripheral blood, obtained on day 0 of AZD1222 vaccination. The chain joins TRBV14 to TRBJ2-7, with 7 bases matching TRBD2. The CDR3 nucleotides read TGTGCCAGCAGCCATTGGGACTACTCCTACGAGCAGTACTTC. As protein: CASSHWDYSYEQYF.